This TCR beta chain was sequenced during a study of PD-L1 blockade in urothelial cancer. At the level of the study: Males with urothelial cancer arising in the bladder constituted about 90% of the roughly 29 patients. Typically, measured as a median, blood samples had 141,255 T cells. From 0 to 3 prior chemotherapy regimens had been given to the patients. Study-level points and caveats: Pretreatment TCR clonality in blood, when below the median, was predictive of better survival.

To note about this clone: Its specificity is not known.

CDR3 length equals 16 residues. Sequenced by immunoSEQ multiplex PCR; TCRdb stores in-frame clones only, minus some. The sample lists over 50,000 clones; approximately 86% were seen once. The sample here was PBMCs, taken around atezolizumab (anti-PD-L1) treatment. The chain is built from TRBV12-1 and TRBJ2-1; TRBD2, the table's D call, was not compared with the DNA. TRBV12-1 is recorded as a pseudogene. This TCR derives from a man aged 45-65 years with urothelial cancer. The CDR3 here is CASTRWGGFEGNEQFF. The CDR3 nucleotides read TGTGCCAGCACCCGCTGGGGGGGATTCGAGGGAAATGAGCAGTTCTTC.